Below, one T cell receptor (beta chain) is given with its context. The data stem from a study of blood T cell repertoires in COVID-19. Per the authors' pipeline: Reference gene primer amplification gave nucleated cell count estimates. Only in-frame clones appear in the TCRdb table, and some are missing; sequencing was by immunoSEQ multiplex PCR. That table furnishes V, J and clone size, whereas the DNA furnished D and trimming. The sample lists over 250,000 clones; 86% were seen once. The CDR3 has 20 residues. The junction had 9 bases not matched to a gene; V was cut back by 0 bases and J by 1 base. The germline V gene encodes CDR1 LGHDT and CDR2 YNNKEL (reference sequence).

Sequencing was performed on peripheral blood. The source of this sequence is a man aged 40-50 years who had recovered from COVID-19. V usage is TRBV3-1 (or the pseudogene TRBV3-2) and J usage is TRBJ2-3; 14 positions match TRBD2. The CDR3 DNA is TGTGCCAGCAGCCAAGAAAAGAGGACTAGCGGGGGGCCGGGCACAGATACGCAGTATTTT. It encodes CASSQEKRTSGGPGTDTQYF.